This TCR beta chain was captured in a study of blood T cell repertoires in COVID-19. Study-wide context: Italy, Spain and the United States were the sources of the convalescent and acute COVID-19 samples. From T cells, B-cell-depleted T cells, or PBMCs came the material, which was cDNA or gDNA.

In the original processing: Estimated nucleated cell counts came from reference gene primer amplification. Clones were read by immunoSEQ multiplex PCR, and TCRdb kept only the in-frame ones, dropping some. V and J calls and clone size are given by that table; D and trimming were obtained from the DNA. The table records roughly 300,000 clones, 86% of them present only once. The CDR3 length is 17 residues. From germline, CDR1 is ENHRY and CDR2 SYGVKD. Trimming took 4 bases from V and 4 from J; bases not matched to a gene: 14. Input material: peripheral blood. The TCR comes from a woman between 45 and 60 years old with acute or convalescent COVID-19. The rearrangement links TRBV10-3 to TRBJ2-7, with 9 bases lining up with TRBD2. The CDR3 reads CAISGSHRDSGGYEQYF. CDR3 nucleotides: TGTGCCATCAGTGGGTCTCATCGGGATAGCGGGGGATACGAGCAGTACTTC.